The source of this TCR beta chain is a study of breast tumors, draining lymph nodes, adjacent tissues. The study, taken as a whole, reports: Luminal-like breast cancer showed significantly higher tumor–nontumor repertoire similarity than basal-like.

TCRdb itself ran the multiplex PCR reads through MiXCR, one entry per CDR3 protein. The sample lists 30,000 to 40,000 distinct CDR3 sequences; 36% were seen once. To note about this clonotype: Its specificity is not known.

The material sequenced was breast tumor tissue. The sequence came from a female donor with breast cancer. Some clones in this sample may be carry-over from other donors' samples.

The CDR3 reads CASSTGQDPYEQYF. The CDR3, as DNA: TGTGCCAGCAGTACCGGACAGGATCCCTACGAGCAGTACTTC. The chain recombines TRBV28 with TRBJ2-7; 7 nucleotides line up with TRBD1. After removal of 5 bases from V and 2 bases from J, the junction contained 6 bases not matched to a gene. The CDR3 totals 14 residues. Per germline, CDR1 MDHEN and CDR2 SYDVKM.